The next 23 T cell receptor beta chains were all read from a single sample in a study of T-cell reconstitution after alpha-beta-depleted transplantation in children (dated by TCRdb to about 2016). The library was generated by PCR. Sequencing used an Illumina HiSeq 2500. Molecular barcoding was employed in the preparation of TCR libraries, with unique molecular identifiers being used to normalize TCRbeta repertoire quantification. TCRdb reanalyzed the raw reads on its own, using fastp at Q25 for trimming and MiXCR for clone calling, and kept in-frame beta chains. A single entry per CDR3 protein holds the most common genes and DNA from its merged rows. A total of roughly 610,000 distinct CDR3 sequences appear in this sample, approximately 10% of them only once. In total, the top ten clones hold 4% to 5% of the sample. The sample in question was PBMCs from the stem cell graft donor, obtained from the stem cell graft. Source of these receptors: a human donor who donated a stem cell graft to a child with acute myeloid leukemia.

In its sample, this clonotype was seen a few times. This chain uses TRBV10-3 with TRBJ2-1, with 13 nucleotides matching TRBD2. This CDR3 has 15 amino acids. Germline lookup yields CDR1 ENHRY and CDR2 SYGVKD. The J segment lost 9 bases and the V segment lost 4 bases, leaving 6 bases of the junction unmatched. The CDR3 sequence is CAISGLAGGGAEQFF. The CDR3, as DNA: TGTGCCATCAGTGGACTAGCGGGAGGTGGGGCTGAGCAGTTCTTC.

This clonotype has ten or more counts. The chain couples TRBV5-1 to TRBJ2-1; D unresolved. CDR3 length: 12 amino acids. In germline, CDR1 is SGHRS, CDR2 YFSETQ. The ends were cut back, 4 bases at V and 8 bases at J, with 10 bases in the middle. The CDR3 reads CASSPDSHEQFF. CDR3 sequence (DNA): TGCGCCAGCAGCCCCGACTCCCATGAGCAGTTCTTC.

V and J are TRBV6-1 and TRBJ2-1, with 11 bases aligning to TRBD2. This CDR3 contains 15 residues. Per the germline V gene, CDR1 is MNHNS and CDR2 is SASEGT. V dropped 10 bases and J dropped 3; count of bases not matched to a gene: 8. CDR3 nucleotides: TGTGCCACCCACGGTGGGACTAGCGGCTACAATGAGCAGTTCTTC. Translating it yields CATHGGTSGYNEQFF.

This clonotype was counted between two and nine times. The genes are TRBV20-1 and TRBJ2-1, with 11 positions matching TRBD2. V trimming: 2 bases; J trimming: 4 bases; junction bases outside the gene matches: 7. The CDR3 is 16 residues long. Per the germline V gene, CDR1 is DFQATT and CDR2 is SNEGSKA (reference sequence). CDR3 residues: CSARPGTSGGYNEQFF. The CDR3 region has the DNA TGCAGTGCTAGACCTGGGACTAGCGGTGGATACAATGAGCAGTTCTTC.

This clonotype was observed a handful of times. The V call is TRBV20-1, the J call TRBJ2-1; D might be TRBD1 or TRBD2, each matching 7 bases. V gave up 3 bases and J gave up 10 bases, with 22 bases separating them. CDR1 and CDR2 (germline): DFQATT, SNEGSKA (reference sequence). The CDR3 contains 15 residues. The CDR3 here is CSARGRDSWSSEQFF. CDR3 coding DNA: TGCAGTGCTAGGGGGAGGGACAGTTGGTCCAGCGAGCAGTTCTTC.

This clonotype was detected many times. The DNA for the CDR3 is TGCAGCGTTGCGCAGGGGAGGAACACTGAAGCTTTCTTT. This gives the protein CSVAQGRNTEAFF. The chain joins TRBV29-1 to TRBJ1-1, with D perhaps matching TRBD1 (6 bases). CDR1 and CDR2 from the germline V gene are SQVTM and ANQGSEA. CDR3 length: 13 amino acids. V was shortened by 4 bases and J by 1 base, with 10 bases between the two germline ends.

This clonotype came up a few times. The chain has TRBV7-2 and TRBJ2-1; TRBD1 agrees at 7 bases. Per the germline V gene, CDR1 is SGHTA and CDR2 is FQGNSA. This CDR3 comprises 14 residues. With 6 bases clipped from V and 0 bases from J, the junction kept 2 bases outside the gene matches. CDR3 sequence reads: CASRTGSSYNEQFF. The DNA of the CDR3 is TGTGCCAGCAGGACAGGGTCCTCCTACAATGAGCAGTTCTTC.

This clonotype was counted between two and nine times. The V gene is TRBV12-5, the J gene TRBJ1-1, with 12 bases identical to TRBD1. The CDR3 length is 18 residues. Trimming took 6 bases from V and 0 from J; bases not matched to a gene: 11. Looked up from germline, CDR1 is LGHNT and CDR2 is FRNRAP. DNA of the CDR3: TGTGCTAGTGGCCTAGCCCCGGGACAGGGGGCGATGAACACTGAAGCTTTCTTT. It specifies CASGLAPGQGAMNTEAFF.

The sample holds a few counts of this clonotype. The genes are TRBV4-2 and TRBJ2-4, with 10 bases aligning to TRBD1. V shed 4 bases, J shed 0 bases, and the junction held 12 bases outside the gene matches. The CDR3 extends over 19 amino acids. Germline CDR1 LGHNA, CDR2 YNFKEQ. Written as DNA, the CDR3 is TGTGCCAGCAGCCCATCTATAGGACAGGGGGTACTAGCCAAAAACATTCAGTACTTC. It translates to CASSPSIGQGVLAKNIQYF.

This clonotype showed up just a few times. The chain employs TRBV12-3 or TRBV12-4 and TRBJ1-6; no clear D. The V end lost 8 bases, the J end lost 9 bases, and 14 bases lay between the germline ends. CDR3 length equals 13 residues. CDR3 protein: CASHRDRGSPLHF. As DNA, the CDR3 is TGTGCCAGCCACCGGGATCGGGGTTCACCCCTCCACTTT.

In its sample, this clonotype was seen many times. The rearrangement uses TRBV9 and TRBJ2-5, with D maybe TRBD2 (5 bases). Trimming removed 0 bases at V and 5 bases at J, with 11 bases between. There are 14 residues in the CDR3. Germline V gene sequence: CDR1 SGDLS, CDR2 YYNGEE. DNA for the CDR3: TGTGCCAGCAGCGTAGGGGAGAAGAGGGAGACCCAGTACTTC. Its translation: CASSVGEKRETQYF.

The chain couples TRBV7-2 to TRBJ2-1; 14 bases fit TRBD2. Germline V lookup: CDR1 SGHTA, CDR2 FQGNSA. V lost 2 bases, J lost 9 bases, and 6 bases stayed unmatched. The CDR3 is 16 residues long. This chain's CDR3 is CASSLRLAGGTGEQFF. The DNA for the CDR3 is TGTGCCAGCAGCTTAAGACTAGCGGGAGGGACAGGTGAGCAGTTCTTC.

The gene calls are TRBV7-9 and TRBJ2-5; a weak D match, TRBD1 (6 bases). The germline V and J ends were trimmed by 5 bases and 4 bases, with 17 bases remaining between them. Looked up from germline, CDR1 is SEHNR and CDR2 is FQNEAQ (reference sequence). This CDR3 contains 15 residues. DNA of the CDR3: TGTGCCAGCAGCCGTGGCAGGGGCTCGGGAGAGACCCAGTACTTC. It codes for CASSRGRGSGETQYF.

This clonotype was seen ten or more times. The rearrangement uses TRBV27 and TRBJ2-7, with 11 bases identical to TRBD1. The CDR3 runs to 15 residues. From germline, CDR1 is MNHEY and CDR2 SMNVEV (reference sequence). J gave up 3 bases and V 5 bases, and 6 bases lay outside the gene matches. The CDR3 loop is CASSPPGTGGYEQYF. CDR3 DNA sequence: TGTGCCAGCAGTCCCCCTGGGACAGGGGGCTACGAGCAGTACTTC.

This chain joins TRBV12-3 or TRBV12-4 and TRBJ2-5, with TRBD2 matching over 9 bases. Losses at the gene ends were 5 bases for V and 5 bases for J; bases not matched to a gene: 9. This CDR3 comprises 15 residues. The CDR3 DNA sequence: TGTGCCAGCAGTCTCGGGGGACTAGCCTGGGAGACCCAGTACTTC. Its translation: CASSLGGLAWETQYF.

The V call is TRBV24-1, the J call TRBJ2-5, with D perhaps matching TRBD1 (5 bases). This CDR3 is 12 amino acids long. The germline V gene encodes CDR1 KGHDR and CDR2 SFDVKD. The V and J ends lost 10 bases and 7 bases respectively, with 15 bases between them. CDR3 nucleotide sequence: TGTGCCACGGGCTCTTCAACAGGGACCCAGTACTTC. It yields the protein CATGSSTGTQYF.

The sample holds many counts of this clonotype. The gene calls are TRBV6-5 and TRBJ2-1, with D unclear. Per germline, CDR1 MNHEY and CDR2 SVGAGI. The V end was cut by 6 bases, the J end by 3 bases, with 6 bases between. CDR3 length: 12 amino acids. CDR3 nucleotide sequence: TGTGCCAGCAGAGGATACTACAATGAGCAGTTCTTC. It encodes CASRGYYNEQFF.

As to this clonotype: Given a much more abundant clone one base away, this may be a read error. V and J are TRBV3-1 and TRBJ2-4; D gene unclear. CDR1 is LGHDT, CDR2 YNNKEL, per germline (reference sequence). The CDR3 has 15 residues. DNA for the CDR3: TGTGCCAGCACCCAAGGAACCGGGCCTAAAAACATTCAGTACTTC. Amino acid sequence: CASTQGTGPKNIQYF.

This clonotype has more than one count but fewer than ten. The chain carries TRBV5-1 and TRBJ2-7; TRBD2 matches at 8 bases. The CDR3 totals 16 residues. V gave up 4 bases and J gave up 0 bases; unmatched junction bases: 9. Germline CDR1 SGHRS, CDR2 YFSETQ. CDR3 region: CASSRGSSGASYEQYF. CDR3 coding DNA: TGCGCCAGCAGCCGCGGGAGTAGCGGGGCCTCCTACGAGCAGTACTTC.

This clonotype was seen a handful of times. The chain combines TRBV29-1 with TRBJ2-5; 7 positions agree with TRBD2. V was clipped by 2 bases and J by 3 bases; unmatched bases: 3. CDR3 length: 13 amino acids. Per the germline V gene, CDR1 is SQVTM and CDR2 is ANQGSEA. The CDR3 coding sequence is TGCAGCGTTGAAATTGCGGGAGAAGAGACCCAGTACTTC. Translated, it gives CSVEIAGEETQYF.

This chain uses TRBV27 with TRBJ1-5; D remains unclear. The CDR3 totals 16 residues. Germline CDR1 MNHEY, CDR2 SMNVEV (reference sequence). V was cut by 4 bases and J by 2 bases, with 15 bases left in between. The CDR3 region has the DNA TGTGCCAGCAGTTCAGGACTGGGTGGGGGCAATCAGCCCCAGCATTTT. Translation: CASSSGLGGGNQPQHF.

The DNA of the CDR3 is TGTGCCAGCAGCCAAGCGGTTGGGGGAGGCTACACCTTC. It encodes CASSQAVGGGYTF. The rearrangement joins TRBV3-1 to TRBJ1-2, with D tentatively TRBD1 (5 bases). Looked up from germline, CDR1 is LGHDT and CDR2 is YNNKEL (reference sequence). Trimming pared 1 base from V and 8 bases from J, leaving 11 bases between. CDR3 length equals 13 residues.

This CDR3 is CASSSGTGDWEQFF. The DNA for the CDR3 is TGCGCCAGCAGCTCCGGGACAGGCGATTGGGAGCAGTTCTTC. The chain combines TRBV5-1 with TRBJ2-1, with 8 bases matching TRBD1. The CDR3 is 14 amino acids. Per the germline V gene, CDR1 is SGHRS and CDR2 is YFSETQ. Germline trimming cut 3 bases from V and 10 bases from J; bases unmatched to any gene: 9.